Following are 27 T cell receptor beta chains from one sample sequenced in a study of blood T cell repertoires in COVID-19. Generated by immunoSEQ multiplex PCR, the TCRdb table keeps only in-frame clones and is missing some. Among 260,000 or so clones, 70% to 90% were seen once, and the ten largest hold roughly 1.2%. The sample was PBMCs or T cells enriched from blood (not recorded which). These receptors all come from a woman aged 40 to 50 with acute COVID-19.

This rearrangement joins TRBV5-1 to TRBJ2-3, with D possibly TRBD2 on 5 matching bases. Trimming cost V 0 bases and J 5 bases, with 10 bases left between them. In germline, CDR1 is SGHRS, CDR2 YFSETQ. The CDR3 spans 14 residues. CDR3 protein: CASSLALGGDTQYF. The CDR3 nucleotides read TGCGCCAGCAGCTTGGCACTAGGCGGAGATACGCAGTATTTT. The entire variable domain, with the rest obtained from reference TRBV5-1 and TRBJ2-3, is as follows: KAGVTQTPRYLIKTRGQQVTLSCSPISGHRSVSWYQQTPGQGLQFLFEYFSETQRNKGNFPGRFSGRQFSNSRSEMNVSTLELGDSALYLCASSLALGGDTQYFGPGTRLTVL.

This clone was counted between two and nine times. The chain employs TRBV5-3 and TRBJ2-5; maybe TRBD2 (5 bases). TRBV5-3 is sorted into the ORF group, with uncertain function. The V and J ends lost 4 bases and 0 bases respectively, with 16 bases between them. The CDR3 contains 16 residues. The CDR3 nucleotides read TGTGCCAGAAGCCAAAGGACTGGACGGTACCAAGAGACCCAGTACTTC. It yields the protein CARSQRTGRYQETQYF.

The genes are TRBV2 and TRBJ2-5; 8 bases are a match to TRBD2. V gave up 6 bases and J gave up 6 bases; unmatched junction bases: 6. The CDR3 is made up of 13 amino acids. CDR1 is SNHLY and CDR2 is FYNNEI in the germline V gene. The CDR3 here is CASRTSVGQTQYF. CDR3 bases: TGTGCCAGCAGGACTAGCGTGGGGCAGACCCAGTACTTC.

CDR3 loop: CASSVDRAYGNQPQHF. CDR3 nucleotides: TGTGCCAGTAGTGTGGACAGGGCGTATGGCAATCAGCCCCAGCATTTT. This chain uses TRBV19 with TRBJ1-5; 8 bases fit TRBD1. Trimming took 5 bases from V and 2 from J; bases not matched to a gene: 8. The germline V gene encodes CDR1 LNHDA and CDR2 SQIVND (reference sequence). The CDR3 is made up of 16 amino acids.

This clone has just one count. This sequence joins TRBV5-1 and TRBJ1-1, with 7 bases fitting TRBD1. Germline CDR1 reads SGHRS; CDR2 reads YFSETQ. V trimming: 3 bases; J trimming: 4 bases; junction bases outside the gene matches: 3. The CDR3 loop spans 13 amino acids. CDR3 region: CASSSSGGTEAFF. The CDR3 region has the DNA TGCGCCAGCAGCTCATCAGGGGGCACTGAAGCTTTCTTT.

This sequence joins TRBV19 and TRBJ1-2; weak D call: TRBD1 (6 bases). V lost 5 bases, J lost 8 bases, and 36 bases lay in between. Germline values: CDR1 LNHDA, CDR2 SQIVND (reference sequence). This CDR3 contains 20 residues. The CDR3 sequence: CASSVIVPRPPTGNREGYTF. DNA for the CDR3: TGTGCCAGTAGTGTGATAGTCCCCCGGCCCCCTACAGGGAATAGAGAAGGCTACACCTTC.

This chain uses TRBV6-5 with TRBJ1-1, with D possibly matching TRBD1 (5 bases). Trimming took 8 bases from V and 0 from J, leaving 10 bases between them. CDR1 is MNHEY, CDR2 SVGAGI, per germline. The length of the CDR3 is 13 residues. In nucleotides, the CDR3 is TGTGCCAGCGGGGGGTTCATGAACACTGAAGCTTTCTTT. Translation: CASGGFMNTEAFF.

This CDR3 reads CASRRQESSYNEQFF. CDR3 bases: TGTGCCAGTAGACGACAAGAAAGCTCCTACAATGAGCAGTTCTTC. The V and J genes are TRBV19 and TRBJ2-1; D remains unclear. V was clipped by 6 bases and J by 0 bases, with 12 bases between them. The CDR3 is 15 residues long. CDR1 and CDR2 (germline): LNHDA, SQIVND (reference sequence).

V is TRBV19 and J is TRBJ2-3; TRBD1 matches 11 bases. CDR1 is LNHDA and CDR2 is SQIVND in the germline V gene (reference sequence). J lost 3 bases, V lost 4 bases, and 12 bases had no gene match. The CDR3 covers 18 residues. CDR3 in amino acids: CASSTTRRTGGVTDTQYF. The CDR3 nucleotides are TGTGCCAGTAGTACCACGCGAAGGACAGGGGGCGTAACAGATACGCAGTATTTT.

The count of this clone is one. The V and J genes are TRBV18 and TRBJ1-3; D not resolved. This CDR3 is built from 15 residues. Germline V CDR1 and CDR2: KGHSH, LQKENI. Trimming removed 2 bases from V and 2 bases from J, with 10 bases in between. The chain's CDR3 is CASSPTRETGNTIYF. The CDR3 DNA follows: TGTGCCAGCTCACCAACGAGGGAAACTGGAAACACCATATATTTT.

This clone was detected once. V usage is TRBV27 and J usage is TRBJ2-7; D possibly corresponds to TRBD1 (6 bases). The CDR3 has 16 residues. V was pared by 5 bases and J by 2 bases, with 19 bases between. Germline CDR1 MNHEY, CDR2 SMNVEV (reference sequence). CDR3 amino acids: CASSKTVPGVPYEQYF. The CDR3 DNA is TGTGCCAGCAGTAAAACTGTACCAGGGGTCCCCTACGAGCAGTACTTC.

V gene TRBV30 combines with J gene TRBJ1-4, with 7 bases aligning to TRBD1. The CDR3 has 13 residues. The V gene's germline CDR1 is GTSNPN and CDR2 SVGIG (reference sequence). The V segment lost 7 bases and the J segment 2 bases; nucleotides outside the gene matches: 4. As DNA, the CDR3 is TGTGCCTTCGAGACAGGGACTAATGAAAAACTGTTTTTT. Translating gives CAFETGTNEKLFF.

The gene calls are TRBV18 and TRBJ2-7; 9 bases match TRBD1. The V gene end was trimmed by 6 bases and the J gene end by 0 bases; junction bases not matched to a gene: 9. The V gene's germline CDR1 is KGHSH and CDR2 LQKENI. This CDR3 contains 16 residues. The CDR3 DNA follows: TGTGCCAGCTCGGAATTGGGACAGGGATCCTCCTACGAGCAGTACTTC. Translated: CASSELGQGSSYEQYF.

The chain employs TRBV3-1 (or the pseudogene TRBV3-2) and TRBJ2-1, with 15 positions matching TRBD2. CDR1 LGHDT and CDR2 YNNKEL come from the germline V gene (reference sequence). The J segment lost 7 bases and the V segment lost 5 bases, leaving 6 bases of the junction unmatched. The length of the CDR3 is 16 residues. CDR3 coding DNA: TGTGCCAGCAGCACCCGGACTAGCGGGAGGGCTAATGAGCAGTTCTTC. This gives the protein CASSTRTSGRANEQFF.

V is TRBV27 and J is TRBJ1-2, with 7 bases lining up with TRBD1. CDR1 is MNHEY, CDR2 SMNVEV, per germline (reference sequence). The CDR3 has 13 amino acids. With 2 bases clipped from V and 8 bases from J, the junction kept 5 bases outside the gene matches. Written as DNA, the CDR3 is TGTGCCAGCAGTTTACTGACAGGGCAAGGCTACACCTTC. Protein product: CASSLLTGQGYTF.

This clone appeared a single time. V gene TRBV28 combines with J gene TRBJ1-1; no clear D. This CDR3 is 11 amino acids long. CDR1 MDHEN and CDR2 SYDVKM come from the germline V gene. The V end lost 5 bases, the J end lost 7 bases, and 8 bases lay between the germline ends. CDR3 DNA: TGTGCCAGCAGTCCCCGGGGTGAAGCTTTCTTT. Translating it yields CASSPRGEAFF.

This clone is a singleton in its sample. The V call is TRBV13, the J call TRBJ1-1, with 9 bases matching TRBD1. J was trimmed by 4 bases and V by 4 bases; bases with no gene match: 10. Germline lookup yields CDR1 PRHDT and CDR2 FYEKMQ (reference sequence). The CDR3 loop spans 16 amino acids. The CDR3 coding sequence is TGTGCCAGCAGCTCAACAGGGGGCGATGCGGGCACTGAAGCTTTCTTT. It codes for CASSSTGGDAGTEAFF.

The rearrangement uses TRBV5-6 and TRBJ1-2; 7 bases are a match to TRBD1. The CDR3 runs to 15 residues. With V trimmed by 2 bases and J by 3 bases, 7 bases remained unmatched. CDR1 and CDR2 from the germline V gene are SGHDT and YYEEEE. The CDR3 bases are TGTGCCAGCAGCTTCTCGACAGGGTGGGACTATGGCTACACCTTC. It specifies CASSFSTGWDYGYTF.

The V gene is TRBV28, the J gene TRBJ2-2; D might be TRBD2 (7 bases). Germline V lookup: CDR1 MDHEN, CDR2 SYDVKM. With 7 bases removed from V and 3 bases from J, the gap between germline ends came to 18 bases. The CDR3 spans 16 residues. The CDR3 here is CASTPRGAPDTGELFF. The CDR3 DNA follows: TGTGCCAGCACCCCCCGGGGGGCGCCGGACACCGGGGAGCTGTTTTTT.

The chain joins TRBV28 to TRBJ1-5, with D unresolved. V lost 6 bases and J lost 5, with 8 bases in between. The germline V gene has CDR1 MDHEN and CDR2 SYDVKM. The CDR3 has 12 residues. The CDR3 DNA sequence: TGTGCCAGCAGACAGAATCATCAGCCCCAGCATTTT. This translates into CASRQNHQPQHF.

The gene calls are TRBV3-1 (or the pseudogene TRBV3-2) and TRBJ2-5; 9 bases agree with TRBD2. With V trimmed by 4 bases and J by 5 bases, 11 bases remained unmatched. Looked up from germline, CDR1 is LGHDT and CDR2 is YNNKEL (reference sequence). The CDR3 has 16 amino acids. CDR3 in amino acids: CASSPQGAGGAETQYF. In DNA form, the CDR3 reads TGTGCCAGCAGCCCACAAGGAGCGGGAGGTGCTGAGACCCAGTACTTC.

The V call is TRBV10-3, the J call TRBJ2-6, with 9 positions matching TRBD1. The V and J ends lost 7 bases and 3 bases, in that order; junction bases with no gene match: 7. CDR3 size: 16 residues. Germline V gene data show CDR1 as ENHRY and CDR2 as SYGVKD. CDR3 sequence reads: CAIKGTGLLGANVLTF. The CDR3 DNA is TGTGCCATCAAAGGGACAGGGCTTCTTGGGGCCAACGTCCTGACTTTC.

The V gene is TRBV3-1 (or the pseudogene TRBV3-2), the J gene TRBJ1-1; the D gene is possibly TRBD1 (6 bases). Trimming took 4 bases from V and 2 from J, leaving 17 bases between them. There are 16 residues in the CDR3. Germline V gene lookup returns CDR1 LGHDT and CDR2 YNNKEL (reference sequence). The CDR3: CASSRRAAGENTEAFF. Written as DNA, the CDR3 is TGTGCCAGCAGCCGCCGAGCCGCAGGGGAAAACACTGAAGCTTTCTTT.

This chain connects TRBV7-9 to TRBJ1-5; D gene unclear. The length of the CDR3 is 12 residues. Trimming took off 4 bases at V and 10 bases at J, with 11 bases between the two ends. From germline, CDR1 is SEHNR and CDR2 FQNEAQ (reference sequence). Written as DNA, the CDR3 is TGTGCCAGCAGCTACGACTCCGGCCCCCAGCATTTT. Protein product: CASSYDSGPQHF.

This clone was recorded at least ten times. The J gene is TRBJ1-1, the V gene TRBV30, with a weak D call TRBD1 (5 bases). Trimming removed 2 bases from V and 3 bases from J, with 13 bases in between. This CDR3 has 14 amino acids. CDR1 is GTSNPN, CDR2 SVGIG, per germline (reference sequence). CDR3 DNA: TGTGCCTGGAGTTGGGGGGGAGGAGACACTGAAGCTTTCTTT. Protein product: CAWSWGGGDTEAFF.

This chain links TRBV27 with TRBJ2-1; D call uncertain. V gave up 4 bases and J gave up 9 bases, with 19 bases separating them. Per the germline V gene, CDR1 is MNHEY and CDR2 is SMNVEV (reference sequence). The CDR3 runs 15 residues. CDR3 nucleotide sequence: TGTGCCAGCAGTTATTTAATGGGCCTTACAAGTGAGCAGTTCTTC. It yields the protein CASSYLMGLTSEQFF.

This chain links TRBV2 with TRBJ1-5; D remains ambiguous. CDR3 length equals 13 residues. V was pared by 3 bases and J by 9 bases, with 12 bases between. Germline V gene sequence: CDR1 SNHLY, CDR2 FYNNEI. Here the CDR3 DNA reads TGTGCCAGCAGTGAGGGGAGGGAAACGCCCCAGCATTTT. Translation: CASSEGRETPQHF.